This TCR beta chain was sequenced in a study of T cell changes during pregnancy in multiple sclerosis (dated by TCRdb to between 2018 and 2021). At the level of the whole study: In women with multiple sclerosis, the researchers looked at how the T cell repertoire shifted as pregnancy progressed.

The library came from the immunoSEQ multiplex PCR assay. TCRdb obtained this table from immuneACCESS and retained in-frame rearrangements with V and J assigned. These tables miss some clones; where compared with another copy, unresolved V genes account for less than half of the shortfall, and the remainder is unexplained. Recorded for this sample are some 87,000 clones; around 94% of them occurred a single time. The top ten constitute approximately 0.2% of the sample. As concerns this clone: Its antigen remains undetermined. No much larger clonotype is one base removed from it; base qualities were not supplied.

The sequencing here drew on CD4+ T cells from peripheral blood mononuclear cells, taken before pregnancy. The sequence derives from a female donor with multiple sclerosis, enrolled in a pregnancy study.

The CDR3 in this case is CASSIYRGLKAFF. The DNA is TGTGCCAGCAGTATATACAGGGGGCTCAAAGCTTTCTTT. This chain is built from TRBV27 and TRBJ1-1, with 9 bases in between that match TRBD1. Looking up the germline V gene (reference sequence) yields CDR1 MNHEY and CDR2 SMNVEV. The cysteine opens and the phenylalanine closes a CDR3 of 13 amino acids. Of the read, only the CDR3 DNA is kept; its 39 bases are in frame from base 1. V is pruned by 5 bases and J by 9 bases, leaving 7 bases of the junction without a gene match.